These 13 T cell receptor beta chains originate from one sample sequenced in a study of shared clonotypes between healthy human individuals. Sequencing was performed with immunoSEQ multiplex PCR; in TCRdb, only in-frame clones are kept and a portion is missing. The top ten hold 12% of the sample, which has a few hundred thousand clones, around 77% seen once. Specimen: PBMCs. The receptors here all came from a woman in her thirties or forties in good health. Some clones in this sample may be carry-over from other donors' samples.

The V gene is TRBV29-1, the J gene TRBJ2-2; D is unresolved. The CDR3 length is 12 residues. Germline CDR1 SQVTM, CDR2 ANQGSEA. Trimming removed 4 bases at V and 1 base at J, with 4 bases between. This CDR3 is CSVGLNTGELFF. The CDR3 nucleotides read TGCAGCGTTGGGCTGAACACCGGGGAGCTGTTTTTT.

This rearrangement joins TRBV29-1 to TRBJ2-1, with no clear D. V was trimmed by 4 bases and J by 6 bases, leaving 10 bases between them. In germline, CDR1 is SQVTM, CDR2 ANQGSEA. This CDR3 region has 12 residues. The CDR3 loop reads CSVVNSFNEQFF. DNA for the CDR3: TGCAGCGTTGTGAACAGCTTCAATGAGCAGTTCTTC.

This clone has only one observation. This rearrangement joins TRBV30 to TRBJ1-6, with unresolved D. This CDR3 is built from 13 residues. V was trimmed by 0 bases and J by 7 bases, leaving 7 bases between them. From germline, CDR1 is GTSNPN and CDR2 SVGIG (reference sequence). The CDR3 nucleotides read TGTGCCTGGAGTGTCAACTTGAATTCACCCCTCCACTTT. This encodes CAWSVNLNSPLHF.

This chain uses TRBV18 with TRBJ2-2, with TRBD1 as a possible D gene (6 bases). The CDR3 is 16 amino acids. Trimming removed 0 bases from V and 2 bases from J, with 10 bases in between. Germline V gene sequence: CDR1 KGHSH, CDR2 LQKENI. CDR3 sequence reads: CASSPPSGTNTGELFF. CDR3 nucleotide sequence: TGTGCCAGCTCACCACCGTCGGGGACAAACACCGGGGAGCTGTTTTTT.

This clone occurred a few times. This chain joins TRBV5-6 and TRBJ2-7; D not resolved. Germline V lookup: CDR1 SGHDT, CDR2 YYEEEE. V was clipped by 4 bases and J by 2 bases, with 10 bases between them. CDR3 size: 13 residues. The DNA for the CDR3 is TGTGCCAGCAGCGAACGGACGACCTACGAGCAGTACTTC. Encoded protein: CASSERTTYEQYF.

The chain has TRBV30 and TRBJ2-4, with TRBD1 as a possible D gene (6 bases). The CDR3 totals 13 residues. With 8 bases removed from V and 0 bases from J, the gap between germline ends came to 11 bases. Germline V lookup: CDR1 GTSNPN, CDR2 SVGIG (reference sequence). The CDR3 region is CAGTKVAKNIQYF. For the CDR3, the DNA is TGTGCCGGGACAAAGGTAGCCAAAAACATTCAGTACTTC.

The chain joins TRBV4-3 to TRBJ2-4, with D perhaps matching TRBD2 (5 bases). This CDR3 spans 15 amino acids. Looked up from germline, CDR1 is LGHNA and CDR2 is YSLEER. V lost 4 bases to trimming and J lost 0 bases, with 10 bases between them. The CDR3 bases are TGCGCCAGCAGCCGCCTGGGAGTAGCCAAAAACATTCAGTACTTC. It yields the protein CASSRLGVAKNIQYF.

This clone was seen only once. This chain uses TRBV19 with TRBJ1-2; no firm D call. The germline CDR1 and CDR2 sequences are LNHDA and SQIVND (reference sequence). V shed 5 bases and J shed 1 base, with 8 bases lying between them. CDR3 length equals 13 residues. The CDR3 is CASSPLSNYGYTF. The DNA of the CDR3 is TGTGCCAGTAGTCCCCTGAGTAACTATGGCTACACCTTC.

The chain uses TRBV30 and TRBJ2-7; D ambiguous. Trimming cost V 2 bases and J 3 bases, with 8 bases left between them. This CDR3 spans 12 amino acids. Per the germline V gene, CDR1 is GTSNPN and CDR2 is SVGIG (reference sequence). The CDR3 DNA follows: TGTGCCTGGAGTTTGTCGGACTACGAGCAGTACTTC. Protein: CAWSLSDYEQYF. Supplemented by reference TRBV30 and TRBJ2-7, the full variable domain reads SQTIHQWPATLVQPVGSPLSLECTVEGTSNPNLYWYRQAAGRGLQLLFYSVGIGQISSEVPQNLSASRPQDRQFILSSKKLLLSDSGFYLCAWSLSDYEQYFGPGTRLTVT.

The rearrangement uses TRBV6-5 and TRBJ1-1, with D possibly being TRBD1 (5 bases). The CDR3 spans 15 residues. Trimming left V 2 bases short and J 4 bases short, with 14 bases between. The germline CDR1 and CDR2 sequences are MNHEY and SVGAGI. In nucleotides, the CDR3 is TGTGCCAGCAGTTACGGGGGGGGGAGGTTCACTGAAGCTTTCTTT. Its protein product is CASSYGGGRFTEAFF.

The chain joins TRBV2 to TRBJ2-3; D gene uncertain. V shed 0 bases and J shed 8 bases, with 6 bases lying between them. Germline V gives CDR1 SNHLY, CDR2 FYNNEI. This CDR3 contains 12 residues. The CDR3 DNA follows: TGTGCCAGCAGTGAAGCGTCCGGTACGCAGTATTTT. Its protein product is CASSEASGTQYF.

The V and J genes are TRBV23-1 and TRBJ2-3; D remains ambiguous. TRBV23-1 counts as an open reading frame of uncertain function. This CDR3 region has 20 residues. The V end lost 0 bases, the J end lost 2 bases, and 24 bases lay between the germline ends. The DNA of the CDR3 is TGCGCCAGCAGTCAATCGGCCACCACTCGACACAGAAGGACCACAGATACGCAGTATTTT. Translating gives CASSQSATTRHRRTTDTQYF.

The V and J genes are TRBV7-2 and TRBJ2-7; 11 positions match TRBD2. CDR3 length: 16 amino acids. Trimming removed 1 base from V and 2 bases from J; junction bases left unmatched: 4. Germline V CDR1 and CDR2: SGHTA, FQGNSA. The CDR3 loop is CASSLVVSGRAYEQYF. CDR3 in DNA: TGTGCCAGCAGCTTAGTGGTTAGCGGGAGGGCCTACGAGCAGTACTTC. Full variable domain (rest looked up from reference TRBV7-2 and TRBJ2-7): GAGVSQSPSNKVTEKGKDVELRCDPISGHTALYWYRQSLGQGLEFLIYFQGNSAPDKSGLPSDRFSAERTGGSVSTLTIQRTQQEDSAVYLCASSLVVSGRAYEQYFGPGTRLTVT.